This passage covers 7 T cell receptor beta chains from one sample sequenced in a study. A single record per CDR3 protein comes from TCRdb applying MiXCR to the 5' RACE reads. Of around 30,000 distinct CDR3 sequences in the sample, approximately 25% were seen once. Material: memory CD4+ T cells sorted from blood. As for subset: memory CD4+ T cells, CD4+CD45RO+CD25-. All receptors derive from a female donor with breast cancer.

The V call is TRBV5-1, the J call TRBJ2-1, with D uncertain. CDR1 SGHRS and CDR2 YFSETQ come from the germline V gene. V was pared by 3 bases and J by 9 bases, with 10 bases between. The length of the CDR3 is 12 residues. Here the CDR3 DNA reads TGCGCCAGCAGCTCCACTTTCGGTGAGCAGTTCTTC. As protein: CASSSTFGEQFF.

The CDR3 DNA is TGTGCCAGCAGCTCAAATCAGGGACAATCCTATGGCTACACCTTC. It translates to CASSSNQGQSYGYTF. This chain connects TRBV9 to TRBJ1-2; perhaps TRBD1 as D (6 bases). Trimming took 4 bases from V and 4 from J, leaving 17 bases between them. The CDR3 extends over 15 amino acids. CDR1 is SGDLS and CDR2 is YYNGEE in the germline V gene. The variable domain in full, with the rest retrieved from reference TRBV9 and TRBJ1-2, is DSGVTQTPKHLITATGQRVTLRCSPRSGDLSVYWYQQSLDQGLQFLIQYYNGEERAKGNILERFSAQQFPDLHSELNLSSLELGDSALYFCASSSNQGQSYGYTFGSGTRLTVV.

This clonotype was found a few times. The chain joins TRBV7-2 to TRBJ1-6; D gene uncertain. The CDR3 consists of 16 residues. V was pared by 2 bases and J by 0 bases, with 8 bases between. Germline assignment: CDR1 SGHTA and CDR2 FQGNSA. The CDR3 loop reads CASSLPGVSYNSPLHF. The CDR3 nucleotides are TGTGCCAGCAGCTTACCCGGTGTCTCCTATAATTCACCCCTCCACTTT. The entire variable domain, with the rest obtained from reference TRBV7-2 and TRBJ1-6, is as follows: GAGVSQSPSNKVTEKGKDVELRCDPISGHTALYWYRQSLGQGLEFLIYFQGNSAPDKSGLPSDRFSAERTGGSVSTLTIQRTQQEDSAVYLCASSLPGVSYNSPLHFGNGTRLTVT.

This clonotype was picked up a small number of times. This chain connects TRBV7-3 to TRBJ2-6; D is perhaps TRBD2 (5 bases). The V end was cut by 5 bases, the J end by 8 bases, with 10 bases between. The CDR3 is made up of 13 amino acids. Germline CDR1 is SGHTA and CDR2 is FQGTGA. CDR3 sequence: CASSPPGSNVLTF. The CDR3, as DNA: TGTGCCAGCAGCCCCCCGGGATCCAACGTCCTGACTTTC.

This clonotype was observed many times. The chain uses TRBV12-3 or TRBV12-4 and TRBJ2-1; D not resolved. The CDR3 has 13 residues. The V gene lost 3 bases and the J gene lost 5 bases, with 8 bases spanning the gap. In DNA, the CDR3 is TGTGCCAGCAGTTTTGGAACCCACAATGAGCAGTTCTTC. The encoded protein is CASSFGTHNEQFF.

V is TRBV12-3 or TRBV12-4 and J is TRBJ1-1; D is ambiguous. This CDR3 comprises 12 residues. Trimming removed 10 bases from V and 1 base from J, with 10 bases in between. The DNA for the CDR3 is TGTGCCACCGTCCCCTGGAACACTGAAGCTTTCTTT. Residues: CATVPWNTEAFF.

The V gene is TRBV6-2 or TRBV6-3, the J gene TRBJ1-4, with TRBD1 as a possible D gene (5 bases). CDR3 length: 15 residues. Germline-derived CDR1 and CDR2 are MNHEY and SVGEGT. The CDR3, as DNA: TGTACCGGCAGTTACCTCGGGGCGTTGGATGAAAAACTGTTTTTT. Its translation: CTGSYLGALDEKLFF.